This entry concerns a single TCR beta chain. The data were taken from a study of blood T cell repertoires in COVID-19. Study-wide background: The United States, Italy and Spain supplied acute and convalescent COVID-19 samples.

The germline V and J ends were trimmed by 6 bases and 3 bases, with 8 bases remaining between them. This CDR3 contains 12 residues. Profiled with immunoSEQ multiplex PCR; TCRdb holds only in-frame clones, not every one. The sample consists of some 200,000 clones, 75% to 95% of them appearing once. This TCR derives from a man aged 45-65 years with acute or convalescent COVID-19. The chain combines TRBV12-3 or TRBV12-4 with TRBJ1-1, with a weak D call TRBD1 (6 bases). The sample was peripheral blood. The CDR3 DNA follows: TGTGCCAGCAGCGCAGGGGACACTGAAGCTTTCTTT. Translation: CASSAGDTEAFF.